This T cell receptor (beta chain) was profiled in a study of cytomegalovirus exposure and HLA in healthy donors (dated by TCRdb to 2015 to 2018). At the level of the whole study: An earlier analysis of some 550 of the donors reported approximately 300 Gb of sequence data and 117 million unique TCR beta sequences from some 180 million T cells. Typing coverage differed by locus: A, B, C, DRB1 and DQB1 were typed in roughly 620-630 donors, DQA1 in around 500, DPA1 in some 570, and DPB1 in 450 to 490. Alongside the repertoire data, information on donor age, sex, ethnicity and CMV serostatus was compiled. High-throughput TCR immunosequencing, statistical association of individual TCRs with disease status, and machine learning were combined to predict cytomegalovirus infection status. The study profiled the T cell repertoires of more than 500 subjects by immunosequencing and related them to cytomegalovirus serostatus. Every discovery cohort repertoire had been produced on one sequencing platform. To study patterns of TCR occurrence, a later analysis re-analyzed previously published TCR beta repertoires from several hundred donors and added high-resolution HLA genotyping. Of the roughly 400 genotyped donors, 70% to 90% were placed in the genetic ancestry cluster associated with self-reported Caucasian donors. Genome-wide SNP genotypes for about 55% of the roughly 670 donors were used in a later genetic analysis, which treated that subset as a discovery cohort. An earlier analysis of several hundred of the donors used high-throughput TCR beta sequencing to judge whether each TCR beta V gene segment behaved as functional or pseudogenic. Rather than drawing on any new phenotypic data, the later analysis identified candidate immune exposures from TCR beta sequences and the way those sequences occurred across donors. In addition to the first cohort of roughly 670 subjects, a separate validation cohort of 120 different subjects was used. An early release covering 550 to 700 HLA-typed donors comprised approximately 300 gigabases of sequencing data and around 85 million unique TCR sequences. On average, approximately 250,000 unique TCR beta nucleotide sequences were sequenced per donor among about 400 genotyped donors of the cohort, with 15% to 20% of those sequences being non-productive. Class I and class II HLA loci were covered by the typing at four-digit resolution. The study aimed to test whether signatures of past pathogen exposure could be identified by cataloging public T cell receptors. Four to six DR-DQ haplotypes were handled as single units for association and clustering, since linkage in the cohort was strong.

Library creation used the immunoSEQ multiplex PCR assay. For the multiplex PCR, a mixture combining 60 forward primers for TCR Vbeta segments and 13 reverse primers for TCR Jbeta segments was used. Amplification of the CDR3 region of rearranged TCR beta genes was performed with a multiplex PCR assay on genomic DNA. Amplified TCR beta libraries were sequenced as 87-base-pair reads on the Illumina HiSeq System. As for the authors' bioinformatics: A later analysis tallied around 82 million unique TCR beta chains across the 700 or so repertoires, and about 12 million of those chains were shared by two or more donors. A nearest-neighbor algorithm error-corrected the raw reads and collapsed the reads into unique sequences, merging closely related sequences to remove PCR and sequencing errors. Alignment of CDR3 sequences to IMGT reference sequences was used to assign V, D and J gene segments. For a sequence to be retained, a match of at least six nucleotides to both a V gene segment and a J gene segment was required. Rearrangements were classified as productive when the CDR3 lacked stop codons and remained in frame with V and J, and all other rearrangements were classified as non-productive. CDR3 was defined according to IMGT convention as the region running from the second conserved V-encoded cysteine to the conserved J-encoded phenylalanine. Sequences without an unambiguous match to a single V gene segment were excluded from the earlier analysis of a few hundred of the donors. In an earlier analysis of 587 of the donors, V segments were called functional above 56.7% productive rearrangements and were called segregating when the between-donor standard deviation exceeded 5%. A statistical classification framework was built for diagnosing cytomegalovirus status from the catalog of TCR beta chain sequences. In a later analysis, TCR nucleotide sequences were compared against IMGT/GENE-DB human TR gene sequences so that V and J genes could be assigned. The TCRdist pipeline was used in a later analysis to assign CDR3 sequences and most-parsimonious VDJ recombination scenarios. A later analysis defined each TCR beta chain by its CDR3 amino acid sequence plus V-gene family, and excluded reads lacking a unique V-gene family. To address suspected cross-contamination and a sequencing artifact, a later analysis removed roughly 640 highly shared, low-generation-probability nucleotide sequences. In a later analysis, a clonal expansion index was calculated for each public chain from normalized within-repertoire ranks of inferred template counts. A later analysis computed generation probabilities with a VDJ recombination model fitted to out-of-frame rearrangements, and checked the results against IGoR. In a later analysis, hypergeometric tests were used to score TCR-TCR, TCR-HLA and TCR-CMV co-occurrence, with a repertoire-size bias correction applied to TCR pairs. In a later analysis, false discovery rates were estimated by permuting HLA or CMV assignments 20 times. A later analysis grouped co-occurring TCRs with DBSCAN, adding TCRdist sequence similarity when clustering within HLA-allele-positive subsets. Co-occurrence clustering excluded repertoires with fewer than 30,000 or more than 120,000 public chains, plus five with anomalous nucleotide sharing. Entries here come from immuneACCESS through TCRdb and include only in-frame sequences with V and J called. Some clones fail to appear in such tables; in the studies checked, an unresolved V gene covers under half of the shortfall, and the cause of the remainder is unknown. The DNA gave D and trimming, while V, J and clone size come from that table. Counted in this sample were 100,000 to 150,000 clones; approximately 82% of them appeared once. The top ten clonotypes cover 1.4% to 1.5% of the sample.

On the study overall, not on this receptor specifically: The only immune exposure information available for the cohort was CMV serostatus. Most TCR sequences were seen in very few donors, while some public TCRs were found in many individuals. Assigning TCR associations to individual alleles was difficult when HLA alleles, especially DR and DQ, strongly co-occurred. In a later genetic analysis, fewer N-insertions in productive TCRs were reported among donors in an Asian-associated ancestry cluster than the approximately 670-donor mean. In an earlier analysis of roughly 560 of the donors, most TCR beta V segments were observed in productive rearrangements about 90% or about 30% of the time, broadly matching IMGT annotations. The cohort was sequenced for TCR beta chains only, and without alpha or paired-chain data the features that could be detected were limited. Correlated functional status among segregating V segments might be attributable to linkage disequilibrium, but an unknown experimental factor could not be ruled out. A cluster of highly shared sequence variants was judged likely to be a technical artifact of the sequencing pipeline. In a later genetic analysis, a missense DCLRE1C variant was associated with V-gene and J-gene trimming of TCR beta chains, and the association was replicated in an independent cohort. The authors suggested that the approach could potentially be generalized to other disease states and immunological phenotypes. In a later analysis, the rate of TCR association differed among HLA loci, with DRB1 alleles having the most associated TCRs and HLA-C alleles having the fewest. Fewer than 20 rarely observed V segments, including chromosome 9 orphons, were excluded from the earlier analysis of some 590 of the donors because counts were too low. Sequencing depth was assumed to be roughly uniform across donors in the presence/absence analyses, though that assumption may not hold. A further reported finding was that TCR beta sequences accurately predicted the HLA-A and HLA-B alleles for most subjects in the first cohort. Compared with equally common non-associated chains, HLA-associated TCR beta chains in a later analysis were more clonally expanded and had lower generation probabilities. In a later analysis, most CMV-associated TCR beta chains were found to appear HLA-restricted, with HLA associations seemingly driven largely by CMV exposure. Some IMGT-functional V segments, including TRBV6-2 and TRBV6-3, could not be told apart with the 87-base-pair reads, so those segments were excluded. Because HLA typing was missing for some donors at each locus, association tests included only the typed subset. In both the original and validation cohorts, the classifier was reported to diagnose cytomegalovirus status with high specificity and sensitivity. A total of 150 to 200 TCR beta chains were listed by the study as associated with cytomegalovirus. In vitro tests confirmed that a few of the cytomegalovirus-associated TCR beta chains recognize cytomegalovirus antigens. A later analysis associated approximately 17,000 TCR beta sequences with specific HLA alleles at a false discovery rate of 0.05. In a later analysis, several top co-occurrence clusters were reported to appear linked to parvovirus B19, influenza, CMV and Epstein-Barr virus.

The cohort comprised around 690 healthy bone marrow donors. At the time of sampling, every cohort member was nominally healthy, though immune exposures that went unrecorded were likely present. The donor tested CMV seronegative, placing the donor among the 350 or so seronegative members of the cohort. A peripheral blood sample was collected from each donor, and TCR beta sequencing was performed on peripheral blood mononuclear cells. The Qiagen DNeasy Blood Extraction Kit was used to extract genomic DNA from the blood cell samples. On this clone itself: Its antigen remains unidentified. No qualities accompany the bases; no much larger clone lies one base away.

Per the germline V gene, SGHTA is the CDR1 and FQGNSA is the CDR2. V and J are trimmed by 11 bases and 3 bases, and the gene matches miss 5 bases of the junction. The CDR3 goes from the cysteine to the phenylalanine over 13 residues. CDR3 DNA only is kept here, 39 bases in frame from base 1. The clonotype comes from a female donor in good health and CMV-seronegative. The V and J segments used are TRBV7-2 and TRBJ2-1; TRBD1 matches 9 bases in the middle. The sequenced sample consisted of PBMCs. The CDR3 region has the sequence CASGTGFYNEQFF. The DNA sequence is TGTGCCTCGGGGACAGGGTTCTACAATGAGCAGTTCTTC.